Following are 14 T cell receptor beta chains from one sample sequenced in a study of Graves' ophthalmopathy and Graves' hyperthyroidism. RNA transcripts yielded amplified TCR beta CDR3 regions. HTBI primers primed a first-round RT-PCR, and a second-round multiplex PCR followed. Via MiXCR, TCRdb re-called the multiplex PCR reads, giving one row per CDR3 protein. The sample holds roughly 500,000 distinct CDR3 sequences, approximately 15% seen once. Sequences were obtained from blood. Receptors originate from a woman in her 30s with Graves' ophthalmopathy.

This clonotype has at least ten counts. The genes are TRBV5-1 and TRBJ2-7; 10 bases align to TRBD1. The CDR3 is made up of 15 amino acids. Trimming at V came to 3 bases and at J to 5 bases, leaving 8 bases not matched to a gene. The V gene's germline CDR1 is SGHRS and CDR2 YFSETQ. The CDR3 reads CASSYSGTGAHEQYF. The DNA of the CDR3 is TGCGCCAGCAGCTACTCCGGGACAGGGGCCCACGAGCAGTACTTC.

This clonotype came up many times. The chain couples TRBV12-3 or TRBV12-4 to TRBJ2-2; maybe TRBD1 (5 bases). The CDR3 sequence is 16 residues long. Trimming pared 7 bases from V and 1 base from J, leaving 16 bases between. The DNA of the CDR3 is TGTGCCAGCAAGTTTTATGGGCAGGGGAACACCGGGGAGCTGTTTTTT. Its translation: CASKFYGQGNTGELFF.

In its sample, this clonotype was seen many times. The genes are TRBV20-1 and TRBJ2-7; the D is unclear. The CDR3 has 13 amino acids. Looked up from germline, CDR1 is DFQATT and CDR2 is SNEGSKA (reference sequence). Trimming cost V 0 bases and J 8 bases, with 14 bases left between them. The CDR3 nucleotides read TGCAGTGCTAGAGATGCCGGGTTAGGCCAGCAGTACTTC. The encoded protein is CSARDAGLGQQYF.

This clonotype was counted at least ten times. This chain links TRBV3-1 with TRBJ2-7; TRBD2 might be the D (5 bases). Germline V gene sequence: CDR1 LGHDT, CDR2 YNNKEL (reference sequence). V shed 0 bases and J shed 4 bases, with 7 bases lying between them. The CDR3 spans 13 residues. CDR3 nucleotides: TGTGCCAGCAGCCAAGATTCGGGGTACGAGCAGTACTTC. This sequence encodes CASSQDSGYEQYF.

Many counts were recorded for this clonotype. The chain combines TRBV19 with TRBJ2-5; 14 bases map to TRBD2. V lost 5 bases to trimming and J lost 7 bases; unmatched junction nucleotides: 0. There are 13 residues in the CDR3. Per germline, CDR1 LNHDA and CDR2 SQIVND (reference sequence). The CDR3 DNA follows: TGTGCCAGTAGTGGACTAGCGGGAGGGACCCAGTACTTC. Its protein product is CASSGLAGGTQYF.

Ten or more counts support this clonotype. The rearrangement links TRBV9 to TRBJ1-1; D is unclear. Germline CDR1 SGDLS, CDR2 YYNGEE. The CDR3 runs 14 residues. V was shortened by 0 bases and J by 2 bases, with 8 bases between the two germline ends. The CDR3 spells CASSVGSDNTEAFF. The CDR3 nucleotides are TGTGCCAGCAGCGTAGGTTCAGATAACACTGAAGCTTTCTTT.

This clonotype was seen repeatedly, ten times or more. The genes are TRBV10-2 and TRBJ2-7, with D maybe TRBD1 (6 bases). The CDR3 extends over 12 amino acids. Trimming shortened V by 8 bases and J by 6 bases, and 14 bases separated the two germline ends. Germline V CDR1 and CDR2: WSHSY, SAAADI. CDR3 DNA: TGCGCCAGCGGACAGAGATCACTCGAGCAGTACTTC. It encodes CASGQRSLEQYF.

The J gene is TRBJ2-2, the V gene TRBV20-1; the D is unclear. The germline gives CDR1 DFQATT, CDR2 SNEGSKA (reference sequence). The V gene lost 0 bases and the J gene lost 4 bases, with 15 bases spanning the gap. There are 16 residues in the CDR3. CDR3 in amino acids: CSARDLSGVTTGELFF. The DNA for the CDR3 is TGCAGTGCTAGAGATCTTTCCGGAGTGACCACCGGGGAGCTGTTTTTT.

Many counts were recorded for this clonotype. The rearrangement joins TRBV19 to TRBJ2-2; D is perhaps TRBD2 (5 bases). The CDR3 has 15 residues. V was trimmed by 5 bases and J by 0 bases, leaving 10 bases between them. CDR1 is LNHDA, CDR2 SQIVND, per germline (reference sequence). The CDR3 DNA reads TGTGCCAGTAGTTCCAGCGGCACGAACACCGGGGAGCTGTTTTTT. Protein sequence: CASSSSGTNTGELFF.

This clonotype was counted many times. The rearrangement joins TRBV6-1 to TRBJ1-2; D unresolved. Trimming shortened V by 7 bases and J by 3 bases, and 9 bases separated the two germline ends. The CDR3 contains 12 residues. Germline loops: CDR1 MNHNS, CDR2 SASEGT. For the CDR3, the DNA is TGTGCCAGCACCCAGACCGACTATGGCTACACCTTC. It is translated as CASTQTDYGYTF.

This clonotype was recorded many times. The chain is built from TRBV7-3 and TRBJ2-7; 14 bases map to TRBD2. With 1 base clipped from V and 6 bases from J, the junction kept 14 bases outside the gene matches. Germline V gene lookup returns CDR1 SGHTA and CDR2 FQGTGA. The CDR3 covers 19 residues. CDR3 amino acids: CASSLIHRTSGGRWGEQYF. CDR3 in DNA: TGTGCCAGCAGCTTAATCCACCGGACTAGCGGGGGGCGATGGGGCGAGCAGTACTTC.

In its sample, this clonotype was seen many times. The gene calls are TRBV5-1 and TRBJ1-1, with D uncertain. The CDR3 is 14 residues long. Germline V lookup: CDR1 SGHRS, CDR2 YFSETQ. Trimming left V 4 bases short and J 0 bases short, with 10 bases between. The CDR3 region is CASSQPTLNTEAFF. CDR3 in DNA: TGCGCCAGCAGCCAACCTACATTGAACACTGAAGCTTTCTTT.

The rearrangement links TRBV6-1 to TRBJ1-1; D might be TRBD1 (5 bases). Trimming left V 10 bases short and J 1 base short, with 10 bases between. Germline V gene data show CDR1 as MNHNS and CDR2 as SASEGT. The CDR3 contains 12 residues. The CDR3 sequence is CATAGTNTEAFF. CDR3 coding DNA: TGTGCCACCGCCGGGACGAACACTGAAGCTTTCTTT.

A few counts support this clonotype. V gene TRBV14 combines with J gene TRBJ1-2; no clear D. Germline lookup yields CDR1 SGHDN and CDR2 FVKESK. The CDR3 contains 13 residues. V was pared by 0 bases and J by 6 bases, with 8 bases between. The CDR3 coding sequence is TGTGCCAGCAGCCAAGAGGGCTGGGATGGCTACACCTTC. This codes for CASSQEGWDGYTF.